Sequencing of this TCR beta chain was carried out in a study of cytomegalovirus exposure and HLA in healthy donors. The V segment lost 3 bases and the J segment 9 bases; nucleotides outside the gene matches: 11. The CDR3 loop spans 15 amino acids. Germline loops: CDR1 LNHDA, CDR2 SQIVND (reference sequence). Comment on this clone: Its target is unknown.

Findings and limits, study-wide: One cluster of highly shared sequence variants probably arose as a sequencing artifact.

Both 60 Vbeta primers and 13 Jbeta primers went into the PCR. As processed by the authors: Approximately 11 million of 70 million to 80 million unique TCR beta chains were shared, per a later count. The assay was immunoSEQ multiplex PCR, and TCRdb's table has in-frame clones only and misses some. V, J and clone size are taken as reported in that table, and D and trimming were inferred from the DNA itself. The repertoire holds 170,000 or so clones, with around 78% as singletons. Sequencing used PBMCs. This receptor was identified in a woman in her 50s in good health and CMV-seropositive. The gene calls are TRBV19 and TRBJ1-3, with 7 bases aligning to TRBD1. The CDR3 is CASSIGTVESSTIYF. In DNA form, the CDR3 reads TGTGCCAGTAGTATTGGGACAGTGGAATCCAGCACCATATATTTT.